This is a list of T cell receptor beta chains from one sample in a study of early T cells in non-severe SARS-CoV-2 infection. TCRdb reprocessed the 5' RACE reads via MiXCR and lists one record per CDR3 protein. The sample has tens of thousands of distinct CDR3 sequences, over 7.5% seen once. The sample taken for sequencing was whole blood. Source of these receptors: an adult who was a healthcare worker with PCR-confirmed SARS-CoV-2 infection or an uninfected control (not recorded which). Both conserved end residues are part of each CDR3. A D gene is named only where the DNA matches it firmly. Rows may omit the clone size; those that give it use once, few, many or a size class.

D gene: .; clone size: many; J gene: TRBJ1-2; V gene: TRBV11-2; CDR3 DNA: TGTGCCAGCAGCTTAGATTCGTTTTTAAACTATGGCTACACCTTC; CDR3 protein: CASSLDSFLNYGYTF
D gene: .; clone size: .; J gene: TRBJ2-7; V gene: TRBV6-5; CDR3 DNA: TGTGCCAGCAGTTACTCGATTTTAGCGAGCTCCTACGAGCAGTACTTC; CDR3 protein: CASSYSILASSYEQYF
D gene: TRBD2; clone size: .; J gene: TRBJ2-1; V gene: TRBV29-1; CDR3 DNA: TGCAGCGTTGTTTTTTGGGAGGGCTTCAGTGAGCAGTTCTTC; CDR3 protein: CSVVFWEGFSEQFF
D gene: TRBD2; clone size: many; J gene: TRBJ2-1; V gene: TRBV5-1; CDR3 DNA: TGCGCCAGCAGCTTGGGGTTAGCGGGAAGGACCTACAATGAGCAGTTCTTC; CDR3 protein: CASSLGLAGRTYNEQFF
D gene: .; clone size: many; J gene: TRBJ2-6; V gene: TRBV29-1; CDR3 DNA: TGCAGCGCCCCTGACCCCAGCTCTGGGGCCAACGTCCTGACTTTC; CDR3 protein: CSAPDPSSGANVLTF
D gene: .; clone size: few; J gene: TRBJ2-7; V gene: TRBV11-2; CDR3 DNA: TGTGCCAGCAGCTCTATAACCGGGGCCGGAATGAACTACGAGCAGTACTTC; CDR3 protein: CASSSITGAGMNYEQYF
D gene: TRBD1; clone size: .; J gene: TRBJ2-4; V gene: TRBV19; CDR3 DNA: TGTGCCAGTAGTACCTACAGGGGGAGAGCCAAAAACATTCAGTACTTC; CDR3 protein: CASSTYRGRAKNIQYF
D gene: TRBD2; clone size: many; J gene: TRBJ2-7; V gene: TRBV20-1; CDR3 DNA: TGCAGTGCCACCGGGACTAGCGACTACGAGCAGTACTTC; CDR3 protein: CSATGTSDYEQYF
D gene: TRBD2; clone size: many; J gene: TRBJ2-7; V gene: TRBV20-1; CDR3 DNA: TGCAGTGCATCTCCTAGCGGGAGGTCCGAGCAGTACTTC; CDR3 protein: CSASPSGRSEQYF
D gene: TRBD2; clone size: .; J gene: TRBJ2-7; V gene: TRBV7-2; CDR3 DNA: TGTGCCAGCAGCTTAGCTAGTGGACAGCCCTTAGCGGGAGGATCGGGGGAGCAGTACTTC; CDR3 protein: CASSLASGQPLAGGSGEQYF
D gene: .; clone size: many; J gene: TRBJ2-1; V gene: TRBV2; CDR3 DNA: TGTGCCAGCAGAACGGACAGCTCCTACAATGAGCAGTTCTTC; CDR3 protein: CASRTDSSYNEQFF
D gene: TRBD1; clone size: many; J gene: TRBJ2-1; V gene: TRBV12-3/TRBV12-4; CDR3 DNA: TGTGCCAGCAGCTCTGTGGGACAGGGGTACAATGAGCAGTTCTTC; CDR3 protein: CASSSVGQGYNEQFF
D gene: .; clone size: many; J gene: TRBJ2-7; V gene: TRBV15; CDR3 DNA: TGTGCCACCAGCAGAGATAAGGGACACTCCTACGAGCAGTACTTC; CDR3 protein: CATSRDKGHSYEQYF
D gene: .; clone size: few; J gene: TRBJ1-5; V gene: TRBV6-2/TRBV6-3; CDR3 DNA: TGTGCCAGCAGTCCGACAGTTCCGAATCAGCCCCAGCATTTT; CDR3 protein: CASSPTVPNQPQHF
D gene: .; clone size: few; J gene: TRBJ1-4; V gene: TRBV12-5; CDR3 DNA: TGTGCTAGTGGTTTGGGACAGGCCATCAATGAAAAACTGTTTTTT; CDR3 protein: CASGLGQAINEKLFF
D gene: .; clone size: many; J gene: TRBJ1-1; V gene: TRBV3-1; CDR3 DNA: TGTGCCAGCAGCCAATCTTTGAGGAACACTGAAGCTTTCTTT; CDR3 protein: CASSQSLRNTEAFF
D gene: .; clone size: many; J gene: TRBJ2-7; V gene: TRBV6-5; CDR3 DNA: TGTGCCAGCAGTTACCGAGGAGGGTACGAGCAGTACTTC; CDR3 protein: CASSYRGGYEQYF
D gene: .; clone size: .; J gene: TRBJ2-3; V gene: TRBV19; CDR3 DNA: TGTGCCAGTACCCCGGGACCGGCGCGGGATACGCAGTATTTT; CDR3 protein: CASTPGPARDTQYF
D gene: TRBD1; clone size: many; J gene: TRBJ2-1; V gene: TRBV6-6; CDR3 DNA: TGTGCCAGCAGGGGACAGGGTTTCCATGAGCAGTTCTTC; CDR3 protein: CASRGQGFHEQFF
D gene: TRBD2; clone size: .; J gene: TRBJ2-3; V gene: TRBV4-2; CDR3 DNA: TGTGCCAGCAGCCTGGGGACTAGTCGGACAGATACGCAGTATTTT; CDR3 protein: CASSLGTSRTDTQYF
D gene: .; clone size: many; J gene: TRBJ2-7; V gene: TRBV10-3; CDR3 DNA: TGTGCCATCAGTGAATATAAAGTAGGCAGCCCCTCCAAAGGAGAGCAGTACTTC; CDR3 protein: CAISEYKVGSPSKGEQYF
D gene: .; clone size: many; J gene: TRBJ1-1; V gene: TRBV11-2; CDR3 DNA: TGTGCCAGCAGCCCAGGATTTATGAACACTGAAGCTTTCTTT; CDR3 protein: CASSPGFMNTEAFF
D gene: .; clone size: many; J gene: TRBJ1-6; V gene: TRBV25-1; CDR3 DNA: TGTGCCAGCGGAAGGCAGGAGGGCTCACCCCTCCACTTT; CDR3 protein: CASGRQEGSPLHF
D gene: .; clone size: many; J gene: TRBJ2-5; V gene: TRBV5-5; CDR3 DNA: TGTGCCAGCAGCTTGGATCTGGCAGGCGGGCGCGAGACCCAGTACTTC; CDR3 protein: CASSLDLAGGRETQYF
D gene: .; clone size: .; J gene: TRBJ2-2; V gene: TRBV12-3/TRBV12-4; CDR3 DNA: TGTGCCAGCAGTTCCAACATGGGAGGAGACACCGGGGAGCTGTTTTTT; CDR3 protein: CASSSNMGGDTGELFF